Here is one T cell receptor (beta chain) with its context. The data belong to a study of blood T cell repertoires in COVID-19. Overall study: Nucleic acid was either cDNA or gDNA, and it came from T cells, B-cell-depleted T cells, or PBMCs.

In the authors' methods: Using reference gene primer amplification, nucleated cell counts were estimated. Generated by immunoSEQ multiplex PCR, the TCRdb table keeps only in-frame clones and is missing some. V and J calls and clone size follow that table, whereas D and trimming were derived from the DNA. This table has 50,000 or so clones, roughly 86% appearing once. The V end lost 6 bases, the J end lost 6 bases, and 11 bases lay between the germline ends. This CDR3 comprises 12 residues. From germline, CDR1 is MDHEN and CDR2 SYDVKM. This receptor was identified in a woman aged 80 or over with acute or convalescent COVID-19. The chain carries TRBV28 and TRBJ1-1; D perhaps matches TRBD1 (6 bases). Sequences were obtained from peripheral blood. The CDR3 sequence is CASRQAGAEAFF. The DNA for the CDR3 is TGTGCCAGCAGACAAGCAGGGGCTGAAGCTTTCTTT.